What follows describes a single T cell receptor beta chain. Clones were sequenced by immunoSEQ multiplex PCR, and TCRdb holds only the in-frame ones, with some missing. This sample has about 130,000 clones, with 80% to 90% found just once. This sample is part of a study of radiation and T cells in renal cell carcinoma. The CDR3 has 14 amino acids. V dropped 4 bases and J dropped 5; count of bases not matched to a gene: 5. Germline V lookup: CDR1 LNHDA, CDR2 SQIVND (reference sequence). The time point: blood 2 weeks post-SBRT. The treatment denotes: 15 Gy SBRT to primary tumor, nephrectomy 4 weeks later.

The sample here was blood, taken from a patient whose treatment included radiotherapy and nephrectomy. The chain has TRBV19 and TRBJ1-5, with 7 positions matching TRBD1. The clonotype originates from a woman aged 55-75 years with renal cell carcinoma. CDR3: CASSSRDRDQPQHF. DNA for the CDR3: TGTGCCAGTAGTAGCCGGGACAGAGATCAGCCCCAGCATTTT.